This T cell receptor (beta chain) was recovered during a study of regulatory T cells in long-lasting Graves disease. With iRepertoire HTBI primers and Arm-PCR of CDR3 regions, TCR beta libraries were built. MiXCR was run by TCRdb on the multiplex PCR reads, yielding one entry per CDR3 protein. The table records roughly 520,000 distinct CDR3 sequences, approximately 12% of them present only once. In this sample, this clonotype turned up many times. CDR3 length: 14 amino acids. V was trimmed by 0 bases and J by 3 bases, leaving 8 bases between them. Germline-derived CDR1 and CDR2 are PRHDT and FYEKMQ (reference sequence). Documented time point: newly diagnosed GD, antithyroid drugs for less than 3 months. Preparation of the TCR library used RNA extracted from PBMCs. In addition, the sample was reused for a study of T cells in Graves' hyperthyroidism and ophthalmopathy.

The chain employs TRBV13 and TRBJ1-2; D gene unclear. The receptor was derived from a woman aged 30 to 39 with Graves disease. The sample was peripheral blood mononuclear cells (PBMCs), taken at new diagnosis, from a patient treated with antithyroid drugs. In DNA form, the CDR3 reads TGTGCCAGCAGCTTAGGGTGGGGTGACTATGGCTACACCTTC. Its translation is CASSLGWGDYGYTF.